A single sample is the source of the 18 T cell receptor beta chains below, sequenced in a study of cytomegalovirus exposure and HLA in healthy donors. The PCR had 60 Vbeta and 13 Jbeta primers. Data came from immunoSEQ multiplex PCR; TCRdb stores just in-frame clones and leaves some out. The sample includes roughly 120,000 clones, around 80% seen only once; the top ten take less than 6.5%. Material: PBMCs. The receptors stem from a man aged 30 to 39 in good health and CMV-seronegative.

The rearrangement links TRBV6-1 to TRBJ2-1, with a tentative D call TRBD2 (6 bases). V lost 4 bases, J lost 6 bases, and 10 bases lay in between. Germline-derived CDR1 and CDR2 are MNHNS and SASEGT. The CDR3 runs to 13 residues. CDR3 residues: CASSGRLGNEQFF. CDR3 bases: TGTGCCAGCAGTGGAAGACTAGGCAATGAGCAGTTCTTC.

The rearrangement uses TRBV7-2 and TRBJ2-1; the D gene is possibly TRBD2 (6 bases). The germline V and J ends were trimmed by 4 bases and 10 bases, with 8 bases remaining between them. Germline CDR1 is SGHTA and CDR2 is FQGNSA. CDR3 size: 11 residues. This CDR3 is CASSSSGEQFF. CDR3 in DNA: TGTGCCAGCAGCTCCAGCGGGGAGCAGTTCTTC.

V usage is TRBV19 and J usage is TRBJ2-7; 9 positions match TRBD1. J gave up 2 bases and V 4 bases, and 3 bases lay outside the gene matches. Looked up from germline, CDR1 is LNHDA and CDR2 is SQIVND (reference sequence). The CDR3 sequence is 14 residues long. The CDR3 sequence is CASSKRQGAYEQYF. CDR3 DNA: TGTGCCAGTAGTAAGAGACAGGGGGCCTACGAGCAGTACTTC.

The chain links TRBV19 to TRBJ1-2, with TRBD1 matching 10 bases. The CDR3 is made up of 15 amino acids. J gave up 4 bases and V 6 bases, and 8 bases lay outside the gene matches. Germline lookup yields CDR1 LNHDA and CDR2 SQIVND (reference sequence). CDR3: CASSPKTGGSYGYTF. CDR3 nucleotide sequence: TGTGCCAGTAGCCCAAAGACAGGGGGCTCCTATGGCTACACCTTC.

The genes are TRBV4-2 and TRBJ2-1; tentative D call: TRBD2 (5 bases). Trimming took off 9 bases at V and 6 bases at J, with 12 bases between the two ends. From germline, CDR1 is LGHNA and CDR2 YNFKEQ. This CDR3 contains 12 residues. Here the CDR3 reads CASTGGSNEQFF. The CDR3, as DNA: TGTGCCAGTACGGGCGGGTCCAATGAGCAGTTCTTC.

The rearrangement uses TRBV7-9 and TRBJ1-4; perhaps TRBD1 as D (6 bases). The CDR3 extends over 15 amino acids. Germline loops: CDR1 SEHNR, CDR2 FQNEAQ (reference sequence). The V and J ends lost 1 base and 0 bases respectively, with 6 bases between them. Written as DNA, the CDR3 is TGTGCCAGCAGCTTAGGACAGGCAACTAATGAAAAACTGTTTTTT. This translates into CASSLGQATNEKLFF.

This clone was detected only a few times. The gene calls are TRBV27 and TRBJ1-6; TRBD1 might be the D (6 bases). V lost 6 bases, J lost 9 bases, and 9 bases lay in between. This CDR3 has 12 amino acids. The germline V gene encodes CDR1 MNHEY and CDR2 SMNVEV (reference sequence). The CDR3: CASRTGSSPLHF. In nucleotides, the CDR3 is TGTGCCAGCAGAACAGGGAGTTCACCCCTCCACTTT.

This clone occurred once. The chain couples TRBV28 to TRBJ2-1; 13 bases are shared with TRBD2. Germline V gene sequence: CDR1 MDHEN, CDR2 SYDVKM. V shed 5 bases and J 8 bases; nucleotides not matched to a gene: 18. There are 19 residues in the CDR3. CDR3 in amino acids: CASSTQGARGLAGSYEQFF. CDR3 sequence (DNA): TGTGCCAGCAGTACTCAGGGGGCTAGGGGACTAGCGGGAAGCTATGAGCAGTTCTTC.

The chain links TRBV21-1 to TRBJ2-1; no check of the table's D call, TRBD1, against the DNA was made. TRBV21-1 is listed as a pseudogene. The CDR3 extends over 13 amino acids. The CDR3 bases are TGTGCCAGCACCTCCGGGACAGGGAAGAATGCGTTCTTC. It yields the protein CASTSGTGKNAFF.

The V and J genes are TRBV25-1 and TRBJ2-7; 13 bases line up with TRBD2. The CDR3 spans 16 residues. V shed 4 bases, J shed 6 bases, and the junction held 9 bases outside the gene matches. Germline CDR1 and CDR2: MGHDK and SYGVNS. CDR3 sequence (DNA): TGTGCCAGCAGTGGAACTAGCGGGAGGGCCGCGAGCGAGCAGTACTTC. Its protein product is CASSGTSGRAASEQYF.

There are a few counts of this clone. The sample contains more than one DNA sequence encoding this CDR3. The chain recombines TRBV6-5 with TRBJ1-1; no reliable D call. Germline loops: CDR1 MNHEY, CDR2 SVGAGI. V lost 5 bases to trimming and J lost 2 bases, with 3 bases between them. The CDR3 loop spans 11 amino acids. CDR3 residues: CASSRNTEAFF. Here the CDR3 DNA reads TGTGCCAGCAGTCGTAACACTGAAGCTTTCTTT.

CDR3 protein: CASSETRRAQNSPLHF. The CDR3 DNA is TGTGCCAGCAGTGAAACCCGGAGAGCCCAGAATTCACCCCTCCACTTT. The genes are TRBV6-1 and TRBJ1-6; D is unclear. This CDR3 is 16 amino acids long. The germline V gene encodes CDR1 MNHNS and CDR2 SASEGT. V was cut by 2 bases and J by 7 bases, with 15 bases left in between.

The chain links TRBV19 to TRBJ2-1; perhaps TRBD1 as D (5 bases). The CDR3 is 15 residues long. Trimming removed 8 bases at V and 5 bases at J, with 19 bases between. Germline assignment: CDR1 LNHDA and CDR2 SQIVND (reference sequence). CDR3 protein: CASLSSQGYNNEQFF. CDR3 in DNA: TGTGCCAGTTTAAGTTCCCAGGGATACAACAATGAGCAGTTCTTC.

Here the CDR3 DNA reads TGTGCCAGCAGTTTTCAGACAGGGGGTATGTTGAACACTGAAGCTTTCTTT. The encoded protein is CASSFQTGGMLNTEAFF. The gene calls are TRBV28 and TRBJ1-1, with 9 bases fitting TRBD1. The CDR3 sequence is 17 residues long. Germline assignment: CDR1 MDHEN and CDR2 SYDVKM. V gave up 3 bases and J gave up 0 bases; unmatched junction bases: 8. The full variable domain, its missing parts supplied by reference TRBV28 and TRBJ1-1, is DVKVTQSSRYLVKRTGEKVFLECVQDMDHENMFWYRQDPGLGLRLIYFSYDVKMKEKGDIPEGYSVSREKKERFSLILESASTNQTSMYLCASSFQTGGMLNTEAFFGQGTRLTVV.

The chain couples TRBV6-5 to TRBJ1-2, with 7 bases lining up with TRBD1. The CDR3 is 14 amino acids. J gave up 5 bases and V 6 bases, and 9 bases lay outside the gene matches. Germline V gene sequence: CDR1 MNHEY, CDR2 SVGAGI. CDR3 nucleotides: TGTGCCAGCAGCGACGACAGGGCCCCTTATGGCTACACCTTC. It codes for CASSDDRAPYGYTF.

The rearrangement uses TRBV4-2 and TRBJ2-7; 8 positions match TRBD2. The CDR3 covers 16 residues. V gave up 0 bases and J gave up 3 bases; unmatched junction bases: 7. CDR1 and CDR2 from the germline V gene are LGHNA and YNFKEQ. The chain's CDR3 is CASSQDELADSYEQYF. CDR3 DNA sequence: TGTGCCAGCAGCCAAGATGAACTAGCGGATAGCTACGAGCAGTACTTC.

The V call is TRBV28, the J call TRBJ1-4; TRBD1 is a possible D gene (5 bases). Trimming removed 5 bases from V and 2 bases from J, with 12 bases in between. The CDR3 runs to 15 residues. In germline, CDR1 is MDHEN, CDR2 SYDVKM. CDR3 residues: CASSRGEWTNEKLFF. DNA for the CDR3: TGTGCCAGCAGTCGGGGGGAGTGGACTAATGAAAAACTGTTTTTT.

This clone was seen only once. The CDR3 DNA follows: TGTGCCAGCAGCTTGGGGTACGAGCAGTACTTC. Amino acids: CASSLGYEQYF. The chain combines TRBV5-6 with TRBJ2-5; D is unresolved. The J call may be wrong; the DNA end is better matched by TRBJ2-7. This CDR3 is 11 amino acids long. Germline V gene sequence: CDR1 SGHDT, CDR2 YYEEEE.